This T cell receptor beta chain was sequenced in a study of OX40 agonist ivuxolimab in advanced cancers. As for the study in general: Earlier treatment with anti-PD-1, anti-PD-L1 or anti-CTLA-4 was permitted, and roughly 42% had received some.

The V and J ends lost 5 bases and 5 bases respectively, with 15 bases between them. Per germline, CDR1 SNHLY and CDR2 FYNNEI. The CDR3 extends over 14 amino acids. Here immunoSEQ multiplex PCR was the method, and the copy in TCRdb shows in-frame clones only, minus some. The data contain roughly 77,000 clones, approximately 80% of them singletons. General study points: At 0.1 to 3.0 mg/kg and by week 6, clonal expansion occurred in CD4+ and CD8+ blood T cells. CD8+ T cells (on average) carried more expanded clones than CD4+ T cells.

Blood specimens came from baseline, cycle 4 day 1, and cycle 7 day 1. In regard to this clone: The antigen remains undetermined.

The TCR sequence derives from an adult with an advanced solid tumor such as melanoma, head and neck, liver or kidney cancer. The V call is TRBV2, the J call TRBJ2-5; D possibly corresponds to TRBD1 (5 bases). Specimen: CD4+ or CD8+ T cells sorted from blood, collected in a trial of the OX40 agonist ivuxolimab. The CDR3 protein is CASSKGRAMETQYF. The CDR3 DNA is TGTGCCAGCAGTAAAGGCAGGGCGATGGAGACCCAGTACTTC.